A single sample gave rise to the 32 T cell receptor beta chains below, sequenced in a study of TIL therapy for anti-PD-1-resistant metastatic lung cancer. Time point described: pre-treatment sample, taken before nivolumab and TIL therapy. This was the immunoSEQ v3 assay. The repertoire was sequenced with immunoSEQ multiplex PCR; TCRdb's copy has only in-frame clones and lacks some. The data contain about 59,000 clones, around four fifths of them singletons. Sequences were derived from blood, sampled at baseline. These receptors came from a person between 25 and 80 years old with non-small cell lung cancer.

The genes are TRBV19 and TRBJ2-1; TRBD2 matches at 9 bases. The CDR3 loop spans 13 amino acids. Germline lookup yields CDR1 LNHDA and CDR2 SQIVND (reference sequence). V was pared by 5 bases and J by 9 bases, with 5 bases of the junction left unmatched. The DNA for the CDR3 is TGTGCCAGTAGTCGGGAGCGGGAGGCTGAGCAGTTCTTC. Its translation is CASSREREAEQFF.

This clone showed up just a few times. The CDR3 bases are TGCGCCAGCAGCCGCCGACAGGGTAGCGGTGAAAAACTGTTTTTT. Translated, it gives CASSRRQGSGEKLFF. V and J are TRBV4-3 and TRBJ1-4; the match to TRBD1 covers 7 bases. V shed 4 bases and J 7 bases; nucleotides not matched to a gene: 9. Germline CDR1 is LGHNA and CDR2 is YSLEER. The CDR3 loop spans 15 amino acids.

This chain connects TRBV7-2 to TRBJ2-7; the D is unclear. Germline CDR1 SGHTA, CDR2 FQGNSA. V shed 3 bases and J shed 2 bases, with 8 bases lying between them. The CDR3 consists of 13 residues. The CDR3 region is CASSFIEAYEQYF. Written as DNA, the CDR3 is TGTGCCAGCAGCTTTATCGAGGCCTACGAGCAGTACTTC.

The chain links TRBV6-6 to TRBJ2-2; 7 bases are a match to TRBD1. The CDR3 loop spans 14 amino acids. From germline, CDR1 is MNHNY and CDR2 SVGAGI (reference sequence). Germline trimming cut 6 bases from V and 6 bases from J; bases unmatched to any gene: 7. The CDR3 loop reads CASSRGQAAGELFF. The CDR3 DNA reads TGTGCCAGCAGCCGAGGACAGGCCGCCGGGGAGCTGTTTTTT.

The gene calls are TRBV7-2 and TRBJ2-7; tentatively, D is TRBD2 (5 bases). The CDR3 consists of 14 residues. Germline CDR1 SGHTA, CDR2 FQGNSA. V was shortened by 7 bases and J by 1 base, with 14 bases between the two germline ends. The CDR3 nucleotides read TGTGCCAGCACCCAGTGGGGAGAATCCTACGAGCAGTACTTC. Protein: CASTQWGESYEQYF. Full variable domain (remainder filled in from reference TRBV7-2 and TRBJ2-7): GAGVSQSPSNKVTEKGKDVELRCDPISGHTALYWYRQSLGQGLEFLIYFQGNSAPDKSGLPSDRFSAERTGGSVSTLTIQRTQQEDSAVYLCASTQWGESYEQYFGPGTRLTVT.

This sequence joins TRBV2 and TRBJ2-5; D possibly uses TRBD1 or TRBD2 (5 bases each). The CDR3 consists of 15 residues. The V end was cut by 6 bases, the J end by 5 bases, with 19 bases between. Germline-derived CDR1 and CDR2 are SNHLY and FYNNEI. DNA of the CDR3: TGTGCCAGCAGCCTGACCGGGACGCAAGGGGAGACCCAGTACTTC. Amino acid sequence: CASSLTGTQGETQYF. The full variable domain, completed using reference TRBV2 and TRBJ2-5, is EPEVTQTPSHQVTQMGQEVILRCVPISNHLYFYWYRQILGQKVEFLVSFYNNEISEKSEIFDDQFSVERPDGSNFTLKIRSTKLEDSAMYFCASSLTGTQGETQYFGPGTRLLVL.

The genes are TRBV18 and TRBJ1-5; 7 bases line up with TRBD1. CDR1 and CDR2 from the germline V gene are KGHSH and LQKENI. After removal of 2 bases from V and 7 bases from J, the junction contained 8 bases not matched to a gene. The CDR3 spans 15 residues. The CDR3 is CASSPGQGVYQPQHF. The CDR3 nucleotides are TGTGCCAGCTCACCAGGGCAGGGGGTCTACCAGCCCCAGCATTTT. The full variable domain, with the rest looked up from reference TRBV18 and TRBJ1-5, is NAGVMQNPRHLVRRRGQEARLRCSPMKGHSHVYWYRQLPEEGLKFMVYLQKENIIDESGMPKERFSAEFPKEGPSILRIQQVVRGDSAAYFCASSPGQGVYQPQHFGDGTRLSIL.

The J gene is TRBJ2-5, the V gene TRBV27; 9 bases are shared with TRBD1. This CDR3 is built from 14 residues. Germline V CDR1 and CDR2: MNHEY, SMNVEV (reference sequence). The trim removed 8 bases at V and 5 bases at J, leaving 9 bases unmatched. CDR3 amino acids: CASSGTGTAETQYF. The CDR3 DNA is TGTGCCAGCTCCGGGACAGGGACCGCGGAGACCCAGTACTTC.

This chain connects TRBV7-2 to TRBJ1-2; the D is unclear. The CDR3 loop spans 14 amino acids. V lost 5 bases to trimming and J lost 0 bases, with 10 bases between them. Germline-derived CDR1 and CDR2 are SGHTA and FQGNSA. The CDR3 coding sequence is TGTGCCAGCAGCCCGAGGTCAGCTAACTATGGCTACACCTTC. This sequence encodes CASSPRSANYGYTF.

This clone was detected ten times or more. The V gene is TRBV19, the J gene TRBJ2-2; no firm D call. Trimming removed 4 bases at V and 0 bases at J, with 9 bases between. Germline CDR1 is LNHDA and CDR2 is SQIVND (reference sequence). This CDR3 has 15 residues. CDR3 amino acids: CASSRGRANTGELFF. CDR3 DNA sequence: TGTGCCAGTAGTAGGGGTAGGGCGAACACCGGGGAGCTGTTTTTT.

The chain links TRBV4-2 to TRBJ2-1; D remains unclear. The length of the CDR3 is 15 residues. V lost 3 bases and J lost 3, with 12 bases in between. CDR1 is LGHNA and CDR2 is YNFKEQ in the germline V gene. The CDR3 protein is CASSQTDTLYNEQFF. The CDR3 nucleotides are TGTGCCAGCAGCCAGACCGACACCCTCTACAATGAGCAGTTCTTC.

This clone showed up just once. The gene calls are TRBV2 and TRBJ2-3, with 8 bases that match TRBD1. With 4 bases clipped from V and 4 bases from J, the junction kept 1 base outside the gene matches. CDR1 SNHLY and CDR2 FYNNEI come from the germline V gene. This CDR3 has 13 amino acids. The DNA for the CDR3 is TGTGCCAGCAGTGGGACAGGGCCAGATACGCAGTATTTT. As protein: CASSGTGPDTQYF.

This clone has only one observation. The chain carries TRBV28 and TRBJ1-6; 7 bases fit TRBD1. J lost 8 bases, V lost 10 bases, and 11 bases had no gene match. The germline gives CDR1 MDHEN, CDR2 SYDVKM. CDR3 length: 14 residues. The CDR3 region has the DNA TGTGCCACCAAGATCGGGACAGACTATTCACCCCTCCACTTT. Protein: CATKIGTDYSPLHF.

This clone was seen at least ten times. The J gene is TRBJ1-1, the V gene TRBV5-4; TRBD1 agrees at 8 bases. The CDR3 has 17 amino acids. Trimming removed 5 bases from V and 7 bases from J; junction bases left unmatched: 19. CDR1 and CDR2 (germline): SGHNT, YYREEE (reference sequence). As DNA, the CDR3 is TGTGCCAGCAGGGGGTTGACAGGGGTAAGGGGATCGGGTGAAGCTTTCTTT. This sequence encodes CASRGLTGVRGSGEAFF.

The rearrangement links TRBV27 to TRBJ2-7; no definite D call. This CDR3 region has 12 residues. V was trimmed by 2 bases and J by 2 bases, leaving 4 bases between them. The V gene's germline CDR1 is MNHEY and CDR2 SMNVEV (reference sequence). DNA of the CDR3: TGTGCCAGCAGTTTACGAGCCTACGAGCAGTACTTC. This sequence encodes CASSLRAYEQYF.

V usage is TRBV10-3 and J usage is TRBJ2-3; D gene uncertain. Germline-derived CDR1 and CDR2 are ENHRY and SYGVKD. The V end was cut by 6 bases, the J end by 4 bases, with 14 bases between. CDR3 length: 14 amino acids. The CDR3 DNA is TGTGCCATCAGAATGCAGGCAACACCAGATACGCAGTATTTT. Translation gives CAIRMQATPDTQYF.

This clone was detected only once. V gene TRBV6-6 combines with J gene TRBJ1-2; maybe TRBD1 (5 bases). Trimming pared 4 bases from V and 4 bases from J, leaving 13 bases between. From germline, CDR1 is MNHNY and CDR2 SVGAGI (reference sequence). This CDR3 contains 14 residues. The CDR3, as DNA: TGTGCCAGCAGTTCCCAGGGCCTTGGCTATGGCTACACCTTC. Protein product: CASSSQGLGYGYTF.

The chain uses TRBV2 and TRBJ2-2; D is undetermined. CDR3 length: 15 amino acids. V shed 7 bases and J shed 3 bases, with 15 bases lying between them. Germline V gives CDR1 SNHLY, CDR2 FYNNEI. The CDR3 DNA is TGTGCCAGCAAAGTGTTTGGCACCGACACCGGGGAGCTGTTTTTT. Protein product: CASKVFGTDTGELFF. The variable domain in full, completed from reference TRBV2 and TRBJ2-2, reads EPEVTQTPSHQVTQMGQEVILRCVPISNHLYFYWYRQILGQKVEFLVSFYNNEISEKSEIFDDQFSVERPDGSNFTLKIRSTKLEDSAMYFCASKVFGTDTGELFFGEGSRLTVL.

The chain links TRBV4-2 to TRBJ1-5; D is possibly TRBD1 (6 bases). The CDR3 runs 15 residues. In germline, CDR1 is LGHNA, CDR2 YNFKEQ. V was trimmed by 6 bases and J by 3 bases, leaving 15 bases between them. The CDR3 nucleotides are TGTGCCAGCAGAAAAGAACAGGGAGCCAATCAGCCCCAGCATTTT. This encodes CASRKEQGANQPQHF.

The chain uses TRBV11-3 and TRBJ1-1; D is uncertain. The CDR3 runs 13 residues. The V gene's germline CDR1 is SGHNT and CDR2 YENEEA. V was pared by 1 base and J by 4 bases, with 7 bases between. The CDR3 DNA follows: TGTGCCAGCAGCTTAGGGACGGTCACTGAAGCTTTCTTT. Translated: CASSLGTVTEAFF.

The count of this clone is one. The chain combines TRBV19 with TRBJ2-3; the match to TRBD1 covers 7 bases. V was pared by 2 bases and J by 3 bases, with 5 bases of the junction left unmatched. Germline V lookup: CDR1 LNHDA, CDR2 SQIVND (reference sequence). This CDR3 is built from 15 residues. As DNA, the CDR3 is TGTGCCAGTAGTATACTGGGCAGGGGGACAGATACGCAGTATTTT. Translating gives CASSILGRGTDTQYF. The variable domain in full, completed from reference TRBV19 and TRBJ2-3, reads DGGITQSPKYLFRKEGQNVTLSCEQNLNHDAMYWYRQDPGQGLRLIYYSQIVNDFQKGDIAEGYSVSREKKESFPLTVTSAQKNPTAFYLCASSILGRGTDTQYFGPGTRLTVL.

A single count supports this clone. The rearrangement uses TRBV4-1 and TRBJ1-4, with TRBD1 matching over 9 bases. CDR1 and CDR2 from the germline V gene are MGHRA and YSYEKL. The CDR3 loop spans 14 amino acids. The junction had 5 bases not matched to a gene; V was cut back by 4 bases and J by 8 bases. CDR3 nucleotide sequence: TGCGCCAGCAGCCCGGGACAGGGTGGCGAAAAACTGTTTTTT. Amino acid sequence: CASSPGQGGEKLFF.

In its sample, this clone was seen a few times. The sample holds other DNA sequences that translate to the same CDR3. The genes are TRBV27 and TRBJ1-1, with D unresolved. Looked up from germline, CDR1 is MNHEY and CDR2 is SMNVEV (reference sequence). V dropped 2 bases and J dropped 0 bases, with 4 bases sitting between them. The length of the CDR3 is 13 residues. This CDR3 reads CASSLTVNTEAFF. In nucleotides, the CDR3 is TGTGCCAGCAGTTTAACAGTGAACACTGAAGCTTTCTTT.

This clone was recorded a few times. This rearrangement joins TRBV5-1 to TRBJ2-1; the match to TRBD1 covers 11 bases. This CDR3 contains 14 residues. Germline loops: CDR1 SGHRS, CDR2 YFSETQ. V lost 4 bases and J lost 8; bases outside the gene matches: 5. The CDR3 here is CASSPGQGVHEQFF. CDR3 nucleotides: TGCGCCAGCAGCCCGGGACAGGGGGTGCATGAGCAGTTCTTC.

The chain joins TRBV11-2 to TRBJ2-5, with 9 nucleotides matching TRBD1. The DNA end is a closer match to TRBJ2-7, so the J assignment may be wrong. Germline V gene lookup returns CDR1 SGHAT and CDR2 FQNNGV. The CDR3 covers 14 residues. CDR3 DNA: TGTGCCAGCAGCTTATGGGACAGGGCCTACGAGCAGTACTTC. This translates into CASSLWDRAYEQYF.

The rearrangement joins TRBV7-2 to TRBJ2-1; unclear D gene. This CDR3 comprises 12 residues. V was trimmed by 5 bases and J by 9 bases, leaving 11 bases between them. Per the germline V gene, CDR1 is SGHTA and CDR2 is FQGNSA. The CDR3 DNA follows: TGTGCCAGCAGCCGCGACTTGGTTGAGCAGTTCTTC. It codes for CASSRDLVEQFF. Filled out from reference TRBV7-2 and TRBJ2-1, the complete variable domain reads GAGVSQSPSNKVTEKGKDVELRCDPISGHTALYWYRQSLGQGLEFLIYFQGNSAPDKSGLPSDRFSAERTGGSVSTLTIQRTQQEDSAVYLCASSRDLVEQFFGPGTRLTVL.

The CDR3 protein is CASSPNLVVEQFF. The DNA for the CDR3 is TGTGCCAGCAGTCCGAACCTGGTGGTTGAGCAGTTCTTC. V and J are TRBV11-2 and TRBJ2-1, with no clear D. Germline lookup yields CDR1 SGHAT and CDR2 FQNNGV. This CDR3 spans 13 amino acids. V lost 6 bases, J lost 9 bases, and 15 bases lay in between.

This clone was counted a few times. The genes are TRBV7-2 and TRBJ2-1, with D tentatively TRBD1 (5 bases). This CDR3 spans 15 amino acids. V gave up 5 bases and J gave up 2 bases, with 13 bases separating them. Germline lookup yields CDR1 SGHTA and CDR2 FQGNSA. CDR3 protein: CASSPNDRTYNEQFF. DNA of the CDR3: TGTGCCAGCAGCCCAAACGACAGAACCTACAATGAGCAGTTCTTC.

The genes are TRBV27 and TRBJ1-2; 8 bases map to TRBD1. CDR1 is MNHEY and CDR2 is SMNVEV in the germline V gene (reference sequence). J gave up 0 bases and V 5 bases, and 5 bases lay outside the gene matches. The CDR3 has 15 amino acids. The CDR3 DNA follows: TGTGCCAGCAGTACCACCAGGGGGCCTAACTATGGCTACACCTTC. Translating it yields CASSTTRGPNYGYTF.

The V call is TRBV19, the J call TRBJ1-3; D is unresolved. This CDR3 has 15 amino acids. V lost 7 bases to trimming and J lost 4 bases, with 17 bases between them. Germline V lookup: CDR1 LNHDA, CDR2 SQIVND (reference sequence). In nucleotides, the CDR3 is TGTGCCAGTAATCCCCCGGGAGGCCGAGGAAACACCATATATTTT. It is translated as CASNPPGGRGNTIYF.

V and J are TRBV4-3 and TRBJ2-1; 9 bases align to TRBD2. This CDR3 region has 20 residues. V was pared by 1 base and J by 7 bases, with 20 bases of the junction left unmatched. The germline gives CDR1 LGHNA, CDR2 YSLEER. CDR3: CASSQASFVGTWREGNEQFF. CDR3 sequence (DNA): TGCGCCAGCAGCCAAGCCTCTTTTGTTGGTACTTGGCGGGAGGGGAATGAGCAGTTCTTC.

J is TRBJ2-1 and V is TRBV30, with 10 bases fitting TRBD1. V was pared by 2 bases and J by 1 base, with 14 bases of the junction left unmatched. The CDR3 has 19 residues. CDR1 is GTSNPN, CDR2 SVGIG, per germline (reference sequence). CDR3 in DNA: TGTGCCTGGAGTTATTTGACAGGGGGCAGGAGGTTTTCCTACAATGAGCAGTTCTTC. It specifies CAWSYLTGGRRFSYNEQFF.